This T cell receptor beta chain was obtained from a study of T cell changes during pregnancy in multiple sclerosis. CDR3 length: 11 residues. Trimming pared 1 base from V and 8 bases from J, leaving 3 bases between. Germline assignment: CDR1 LNHDA and CDR2 SQIVND (reference sequence). Using immunoSEQ multiplex PCR, the repertoire was profiled, and TCRdb retains in-frame clones only, with some absent. The sample holds roughly 76,000 clones; over 80% are singletons and the top ten take more than 0.45%. Sequences were derived from CD4+ T cells from peripheral blood mononuclear cells, sampled in the second trimester of pregnancy. This receptor was obtained from a female donor with multiple sclerosis, enrolled in a pregnancy study. The V gene is TRBV19, the J gene TRBJ2-4; no firm D call. The CDR3 DNA sequence: TGTGCCAGTAGTATAGCGGACATTCAGTACTTC. The encoded protein is CASSIADIQYF.